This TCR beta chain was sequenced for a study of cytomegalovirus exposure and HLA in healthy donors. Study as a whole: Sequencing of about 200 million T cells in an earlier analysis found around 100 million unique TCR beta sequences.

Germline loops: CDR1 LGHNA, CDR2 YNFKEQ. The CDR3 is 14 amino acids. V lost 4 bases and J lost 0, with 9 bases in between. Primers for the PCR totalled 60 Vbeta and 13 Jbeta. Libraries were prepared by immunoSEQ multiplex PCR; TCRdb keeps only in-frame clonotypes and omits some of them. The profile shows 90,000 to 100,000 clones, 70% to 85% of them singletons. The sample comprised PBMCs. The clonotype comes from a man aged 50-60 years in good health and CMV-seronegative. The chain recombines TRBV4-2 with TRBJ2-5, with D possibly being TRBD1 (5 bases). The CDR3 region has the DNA TGTGCCAGCAGCCCCCGACAGAACCAAGAGACCCAGTACTTC. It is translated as CASSPRQNQETQYF.